One sample yielded the 25 T cell receptor beta chains listed below, sequenced in a study of human CD8 memory T cell subsets. TCR beta libraries were made by UMI-labeled 5' RACE. Following a re-call of the 5' RACE reads, TCRdb has one entry per CDR3 protein and lacks DNA. The table lists roughly 16,000 distinct CDR3 sequences. The specimen was CD8+ stem-like memory T cells (TSCM and TCM) sorted from PBMCs. The sample's subset: stem-like memory CD8 T cells (TSTEM), CCR7+ PD-1- TIGIT-. These receptors all come from a human donor in good health.

Considering frequency, this clonotype is medium-sized. J is TRBJ2-1 and V is TRBV29-1; TCRdb outputs TRBD2, but without DNA this stays unchecked. Germline V gives CDR1 SQVTM, CDR2 ANQGSEA. This CDR3 contains 15 residues. This chain's CDR3 is CSVEVAGGPYNEQFF.

The chain carries TRBV9 and TRBJ1-1; TCRdb picks TRBD1, but there is no DNA to check that call. Germline assignment: CDR1 SGDLS and CDR2 YYNGEE. The CDR3 totals 14 residues. The CDR3 loop reads CASSVGQAGTEAFF.

V and J are TRBV5-4 and TRBJ2-7; TCRdb gives TRBD1 as the D gene, but with no DNA this cannot be confirmed. Germline CDR1 and CDR2: SGHNT and YYREEE (reference sequence). The CDR3 totals 15 residues. Here the CDR3 reads CASSPGTGGSYEQYF.

The chain employs TRBV20-1 and TRBJ1-2. The CDR3 sequence is 14 residues long. Looked up from germline, CDR1 is DFQATT and CDR2 is SNEGSKA (reference sequence). The CDR3 region is CSARPLETDYGYTF.

This chain joins TRBV4-3 and TRBJ2-3. CDR3 length: 13 residues. Germline loops: CDR1 LGHNA, CDR2 YSLEER. This chain's CDR3 is CASSPVLTDTQYF.

The chain employs TRBV27 and TRBJ2-1. This CDR3 spans 14 amino acids. Germline CDR1 MNHEY, CDR2 SMNVEV (reference sequence). The CDR3: CASSLSTSINEQFF.

The chain joins TRBV7-9 to TRBJ1-1; with no DNA, the TCRdb D assignment of TRBD1 cannot be verified. The germline gives CDR1 SEHNR, CDR2 FQNEAQ (reference sequence). This CDR3 spans 15 amino acids. The CDR3 region is CASSPAGGSLTEAFF.

This chain joins TRBV11-2 and TRBJ2-7; TCRdb's D gene call, TRBD2, goes unchecked for lack of DNA. Germline-derived CDR1 and CDR2 are SGHAT and FQNNGV. The length of the CDR3 is 14 residues. CDR3 region: CASSLDRDYYEQYF.

V gene TRBV28 combines with J gene TRBJ2-5; as DNA is missing, the TRBD2 call by TCRdb cannot be tested. The CDR3 sequence is 15 residues long. Germline loops: CDR1 MDHEN, CDR2 SYDVKM. The CDR3 protein is CASSGLAGAQETQYF. Supplemented by reference TRBV28 and TRBJ2-5, the full variable domain reads DVKVTQSSRYLVKRTGEKVFLECVQDMDHENMFWYRQDPGLGLRLIYFSYDVKMKEKGDIPEGYSVSREKKERFSLILESASTNQTSMYLCASSGLAGAQETQYFGPGTRLLVL.

J is TRBJ2-3 and V is TRBV6-1; TCRdb proposes TRBD2, but this gene call is untestable without DNA. In germline, CDR1 is MNHNS, CDR2 SASEGT. The CDR3 runs to 14 residues. The CDR3 region is CATHRAGTADTQYF.

This clonotype is deemed medium-sized by its frequency. This chain connects TRBV7-9 to TRBJ2-4; absent DNA, TCRdb's TRBD1 call cannot be checked. CDR1 is SEHNR, CDR2 FQNEAQ, per germline (reference sequence). CDR3 length: 15 residues. The CDR3: CASSSPELNGNIQYF.

The chain is built from TRBV5-4 and TRBJ2-2; TCRdb proposes TRBD1, but this gene call is untestable without DNA. CDR1 and CDR2 from the germline V gene are SGHNT and YYREEE (reference sequence). CDR3 length: 17 amino acids. This chain's CDR3 is CASSSESGTVWTGELFF.

This chain joins TRBV5-6 and TRBJ2-3; TCRdb returns TRBD2, unconfirmable since there is no DNA. Germline CDR1 SGHDT, CDR2 YYEEEE. The CDR3 runs 18 residues. The CDR3 protein is CASSLGAGSSPSGDTQYF.

V is TRBV27 and J is TRBJ2-1. Germline V lookup: CDR1 MNHEY, CDR2 SMNVEV (reference sequence). The CDR3 is 12 residues long. The CDR3 spells CASSAQYNEQFF.

This chain connects TRBV2 to TRBJ2-1; TCRdb lists TRBD2, though no DNA is available to test this call. The CDR3 totals 17 residues. Germline loops: CDR1 SNHLY, CDR2 FYNNEI. This CDR3 is CASSGELAGYSYNEQFF.

The rearrangement joins TRBV6-5 to TRBJ2-1; no DNA is available, so the TRBD2 call from TCRdb remains unchecked. Germline CDR1 reads MNHEY; CDR2 reads SVGAGI. CDR3 length: 13 residues. The CDR3 loop reads CASGTSSYNEQFF.

This rearrangement joins TRBV6-5 to TRBJ1-1; TCRdb calls TRBD1, which cannot be checked without DNA. Germline-derived CDR1 and CDR2 are MNHEY and SVGAGI. The CDR3 has 15 residues. The CDR3 loop reads CASSYSGQGFTEAFF.

The CDR3 protein is CASSSRDLPYNEQFF. V is TRBV7-9 and J is TRBJ2-1; lacking DNA, the TRBD2 call made by TCRdb goes unchecked. This CDR3 is 15 amino acids long. Germline CDR1 is SEHNR and CDR2 is FQNEAQ (reference sequence).

J is TRBJ2-4 and V is TRBV13; TCRdb lists TRBD1, though no DNA is available to test this call. From germline, CDR1 is PRHDT and CDR2 FYEKMQ (reference sequence). This CDR3 contains 16 residues. CDR3: CASSSNYRGAKNIQYF.

This sequence joins TRBV11-1 and TRBJ2-7. The CDR3 has 13 amino acids. CDR1 and CDR2 (germline): SGHAT, FQDESV (reference sequence). The CDR3 is CASTLEGSYEQYF.

V is TRBV5-5 and J is TRBJ2-7; TCRdb picks TRBD1, but there is no DNA to check that call. Germline values: CDR1 SGHKS, CDR2 YYEKEE (reference sequence). CDR3 length equals 15 residues. This chain's CDR3 is CASSAPHAGGYEQYF.

This chain links TRBV12-3 or TRBV12-4 with TRBJ2-1; TCRdb designates TRBD1, a call that cannot be tested without DNA. CDR3 length: 16 amino acids. CDR3: CASRNTRDRGYNEQFF.

This chain uses TRBV29-1 with TRBJ2-5; TCRdb calls TRBD1, which cannot be checked without DNA. CDR3 length: 14 residues. Germline lookup yields CDR1 SQVTM and CDR2 ANQGSEA. The CDR3 sequence: CSVSEGTGLETQYF.

The chain employs TRBV4-1 and TRBJ2-7. The V gene's germline CDR1 is MGHRA and CDR2 YSYEKL. The CDR3 has 16 residues. The CDR3 region is CASSQGEFAVLGEQYF.

The chain has TRBV19 and TRBJ2-2; TCRdb names TRBD1, which stays unverified in the absence of DNA. CDR1 and CDR2 (germline): LNHDA, SQIVND (reference sequence). There are 15 residues in the CDR3. This CDR3 is CASRPRGLNTGELFF.